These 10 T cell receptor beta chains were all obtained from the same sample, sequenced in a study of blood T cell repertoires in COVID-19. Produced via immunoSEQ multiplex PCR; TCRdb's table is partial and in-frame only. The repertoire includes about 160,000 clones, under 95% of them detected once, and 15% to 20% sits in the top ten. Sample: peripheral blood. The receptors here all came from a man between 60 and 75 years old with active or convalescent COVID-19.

The CDR3 sequence: CASSLRQGVNTEAFF. The CDR3 nucleotides read TGTGCCAGCAGCCTGCGACAGGGAGTGAACACTGAAGCTTTCTTT. The chain recombines TRBV5-4 with TRBJ1-1; TRBD1 aligns across 7 bases. Unmatched junction bases numbered 6, after V lost 4 bases and J lost 0 bases. Germline assignment: CDR1 SGHNT and CDR2 YYREEE (reference sequence). The CDR3 totals 15 residues.

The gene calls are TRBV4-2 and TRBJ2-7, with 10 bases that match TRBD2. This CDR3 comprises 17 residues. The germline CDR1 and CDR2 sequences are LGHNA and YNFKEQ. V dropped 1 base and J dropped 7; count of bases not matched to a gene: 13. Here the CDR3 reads CASSQASRGLAGVEQYF. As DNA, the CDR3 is TGTGCCAGCAGCCAAGCTTCAAGAGGTCTAGCGGGAGTGGAGCAGTACTTC.

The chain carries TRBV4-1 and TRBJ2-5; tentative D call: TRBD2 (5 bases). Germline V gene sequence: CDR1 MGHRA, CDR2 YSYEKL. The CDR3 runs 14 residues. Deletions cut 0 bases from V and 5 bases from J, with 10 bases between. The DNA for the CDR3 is TGCGCCAGCAGCCAAGACGGACTGGGGGAGACCCAGTACTTC. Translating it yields CASSQDGLGETQYF.

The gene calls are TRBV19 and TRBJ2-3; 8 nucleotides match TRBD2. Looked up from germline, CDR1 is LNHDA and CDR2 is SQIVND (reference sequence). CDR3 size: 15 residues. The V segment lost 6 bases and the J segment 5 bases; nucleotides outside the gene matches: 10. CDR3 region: CASRLAGSGVDTQYF. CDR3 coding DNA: TGTGCCAGTAGGCTAGCGGGTTCGGGGGTAGATACGCAGTATTTT.

CDR3 loop: CASSYSILAYNEQFF. The CDR3 DNA is TGTGCCAGCAGTTACTCGATTCTAGCTTACAATGAGCAGTTCTTC. V and J are TRBV6-5 and TRBJ2-1, with a tentative D call TRBD2 (5 bases). Per the germline V gene, CDR1 is MNHEY and CDR2 is SVGAGI. With 0 bases removed from V and 4 bases from J, the gap between germline ends came to 10 bases. The CDR3 is 15 amino acids.

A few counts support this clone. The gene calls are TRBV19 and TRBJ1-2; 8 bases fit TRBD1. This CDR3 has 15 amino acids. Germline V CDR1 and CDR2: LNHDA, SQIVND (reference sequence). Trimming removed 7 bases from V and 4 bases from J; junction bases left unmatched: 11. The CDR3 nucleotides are TGTGCCAGTATGAAGACAGGGGCTATTTTCTATGGCTACACCTTC. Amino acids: CASMKTGAIFYGYTF.

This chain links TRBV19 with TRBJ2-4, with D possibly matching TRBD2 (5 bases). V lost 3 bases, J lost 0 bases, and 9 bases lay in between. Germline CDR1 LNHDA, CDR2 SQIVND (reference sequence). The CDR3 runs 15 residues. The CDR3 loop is CASSMGRLAKNIQYF. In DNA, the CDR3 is TGTGCCAGTAGTATGGGGAGACTAGCCAAAAACATTCAGTACTTC.

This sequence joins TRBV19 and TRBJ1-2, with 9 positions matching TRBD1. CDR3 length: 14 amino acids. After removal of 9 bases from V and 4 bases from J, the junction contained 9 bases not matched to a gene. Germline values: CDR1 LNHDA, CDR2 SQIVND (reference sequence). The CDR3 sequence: CASNPGTGTYGYTF. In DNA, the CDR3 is TGTGCCAGCAATCCCGGGACAGGGACCTATGGCTACACCTTC.

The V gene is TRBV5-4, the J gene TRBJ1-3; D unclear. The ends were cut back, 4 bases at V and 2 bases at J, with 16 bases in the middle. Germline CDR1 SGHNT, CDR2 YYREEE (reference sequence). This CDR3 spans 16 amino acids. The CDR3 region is CASSRGGVRAGNTIYF. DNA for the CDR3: TGTGCCAGCAGCCGAGGCGGGGTTCGGGCTGGAAACACCATATATTTT.

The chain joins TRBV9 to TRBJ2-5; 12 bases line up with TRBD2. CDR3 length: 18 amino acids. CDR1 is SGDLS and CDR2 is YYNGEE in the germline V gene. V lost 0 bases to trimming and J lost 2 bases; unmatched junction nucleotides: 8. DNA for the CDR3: TGTGCCAGCAGCGTAGGGTCTAGCGGGAGGGCCAGTCAAGAGACCCAGTACTTC. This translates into CASSVGSSGRASQETQYF.